This passage covers 19 T cell receptor beta chains from one sample sequenced in a study of OX40 agonist ivuxolimab in advanced cancers. Produced via immunoSEQ multiplex PCR; TCRdb's table is partial and in-frame only. This table has 40,000 to 50,000 clones, around nine tenths appearing once. Sample: CD4+ or CD8+ T cells sorted from blood, taken in a trial of the OX40 agonist ivuxolimab. These receptors were collected from an adult with an advanced solid tumor such as melanoma, head and neck, liver or kidney cancer.

A few counts support this clone. This chain connects TRBV10-3 to TRBJ1-2; TRBD1 matches 7 bases. The CDR3 runs to 13 residues. Germline loops: CDR1 ENHRY, CDR2 SYGVKD. With V trimmed by 6 bases and J by 3 bases, 4 bases remained unmatched. The CDR3 is CAIRDGQDYGYTF. The DNA of the CDR3 is TGTGCCATCAGGGATGGACAGGACTATGGCTACACCTTC.

This clone was seen once. The V and J genes are TRBV6-5 and TRBJ2-5, with a weak D call TRBD1 (5 bases). Germline loops: CDR1 MNHEY, CDR2 SVGAGI. The V end was cut by 0 bases, the J end by 4 bases, with 15 bases between. The CDR3 covers 16 residues. The CDR3 DNA is TGTGCCAGCAGTTACTCGGGCCAGGGAATTTTAGAGACCCAGTACTTC. This encodes CASSYSGQGILETQYF.

The J gene is TRBJ1-1, the V gene TRBV19; D is perhaps TRBD1 (6 bases). Looked up from germline, CDR1 is LNHDA and CDR2 is SQIVND (reference sequence). The CDR3 contains 13 residues. With 1 base removed from V and 4 bases from J, the gap between germline ends came to 7 bases. In DNA, the CDR3 is TGTGCCAGTAGTATAGGCAGGGGCACTGAAGCTTTCTTT. It yields the protein CASSIGRGTEAFF. Using reference TRBV19 and TRBJ1-1 for the parts outside the CDR3, the full variable domain is DGGITQSPKYLFRKEGQNVTLSCEQNLNHDAMYWYRQDPGQGLRLIYYSQIVNDFQKGDIAEGYSVSREKKESFPLTVTSAQKNPTAFYLCASSIGRGTEAFFGQGTRLTVV.

Details on this clone: This sample also contains other DNA sequences that code for the same CDR3. CDR3 DNA sequence: TGTGCCAGCAACGAGAACACCGGGGAGCTGTTTTTT. Translating it yields CASNENTGELFF. The V and J genes are TRBV28 and TRBJ2-2; D not certain. Trimming shortened V by 7 bases and J by 1 base, and 4 bases separated the two germline ends. The CDR3 contains 12 residues. Germline V gives CDR1 MDHEN, CDR2 SYDVKM.

The rearrangement joins TRBV9 to TRBJ2-1; 8 positions agree with TRBD2. CDR3 length: 16 amino acids. Germline CDR1 reads SGDLS; CDR2 reads YYNGEE. V was pared by 1 base and J by 5 bases, with 8 bases of the junction left unmatched. The chain's CDR3 is CASSVWGGAGDNEQFF. CDR3 nucleotides: TGTGCCAGCAGCGTATGGGGTGGAGCGGGGGACAATGAGCAGTTCTTC.

This chain connects TRBV30 to TRBJ2-7; a possible D gene is TRBD2 (5 bases). The CDR3 runs 14 residues. Germline V lookup: CDR1 GTSNPN, CDR2 SVGIG (reference sequence). Trimming removed 1 base from V and 6 bases from J, with 16 bases in between. The CDR3 DNA sequence: TGTGCCTGGAGTGACGAGGGATTGACTGGCGAGCAGTACTTC. Protein sequence: CAWSDEGLTGEQYF. Variable domain in full (rest from reference TRBV30 and TRBJ2-7): SQTIHQWPATLVQPVGSPLSLECTVEGTSNPNLYWYRQAAGRGLQLLFYSVGIGQISSEVPQNLSASRPQDRQFILSSKKLLLSDSGFYLCAWSDEGLTGEQYFGPGTRLTVT.

This chain joins TRBV29-1 and TRBJ1-2; D might be TRBD1 (6 bases). This CDR3 comprises 15 residues. With 7 bases removed from V and 5 bases from J, the gap between germline ends came to 23 bases. From germline, CDR1 is SQVTM and CDR2 ANQGSEA. This chain's CDR3 is CSGLGGQGRFYGYTF. The CDR3 coding sequence is TGCAGCGGTCTTGGGGGCCAGGGGCGGTTTTATGGCTACACCTTC.

Turning to this clone: The same CDR3 can be traced to other DNA sequences in this sample. The rearrangement uses TRBV9 and TRBJ1-1; D gene ambiguous. The CDR3 is 14 residues long. Germline CDR1 is SGDLS and CDR2 is YYNGEE. V was cut by 0 bases and J by 5 bases, with 11 bases left in between. The CDR3 sequence is CASSVAGDGTEAFF. The CDR3 DNA reads as TGTGCCAGCAGCGTAGCAGGCGATGGAACTGAAGCTTTCTTT.

This clone occurred once. The chain employs TRBV27 and TRBJ2-1; possibly TRBD1 for D (5 bases). The germline gives CDR1 MNHEY, CDR2 SMNVEV (reference sequence). This CDR3 is built from 14 residues. V was clipped by 2 bases and J by 0 bases, with 5 bases between them. This chain's CDR3 is CASSLRGSYNEQFF. The CDR3 DNA reads TGTGCCAGCAGTTTAAGGGGCTCCTACAATGAGCAGTTCTTC.

The rearrangement uses TRBV9 and TRBJ2-1, with unresolved D. The CDR3 extends over 13 amino acids. The V gene's germline CDR1 is SGDLS and CDR2 YYNGEE. The V gene lost 0 bases and the J gene lost 8 bases, with 9 bases spanning the gap. The CDR3 spells CASSVDNLDEQFF. CDR3 bases: TGTGCCAGCAGCGTAGACAACCTCGATGAGCAGTTCTTC. Using reference TRBV9 and TRBJ2-1 for the parts outside the CDR3, the full variable domain is DSGVTQTPKHLITATGQRVTLRCSPRSGDLSVYWYQQSLDQGLQFLIQYYNGEERAKGNILERFSAQQFPDLHSELNLSSLELGDSALYFCASSVDNLDEQFFGPGTRLTVL.

The chain has TRBV5-4 and TRBJ2-7; D remains unclear. Germline values: CDR1 SGHNT, CDR2 YYREEE (reference sequence). V was trimmed by 6 bases and J by 0 bases, leaving 10 bases between them. The CDR3 is 13 amino acids. The CDR3: CASTPRDSYEQYF. The CDR3 nucleotides are TGTGCCAGCACCCCAAGGGACTCCTACGAGCAGTACTTC.

In DNA form, the CDR3 reads TGCGCCAGCAGCCAAGGCGAGGGAATAAGGAAGGAAAAACTGTTTTTT. This encodes CASSQGEGIRKEKLFF. The chain couples TRBV4-1 to TRBJ1-4; D unresolved. The germline CDR1 and CDR2 sequences are MGHRA and YSYEKL. Trimming pared 1 base from V and 8 bases from J, leaving 17 bases between. This CDR3 has 16 amino acids.

V gene TRBV19 combines with J gene TRBJ1-2, with TRBD1 matching 9 bases. V shed 3 bases, J shed 4 bases, and the junction held 6 bases outside the gene matches. From germline, CDR1 is LNHDA and CDR2 SQIVND (reference sequence). The CDR3 totals 15 residues. CDR3 in DNA: TGTGCCAGTAGTATCTCGGACAGGGGCGGCTATGGCTACACCTTC. This codes for CASSISDRGGYGYTF.

V and J are TRBV7-9 and TRBJ2-1; TRBD2 is a possible D gene (5 bases). V gave up 5 bases and J gave up 3 bases, with 26 bases separating them. Germline V lookup: CDR1 SEHNR, CDR2 FQNEAQ (reference sequence). The CDR3 spans 19 residues. CDR3 DNA: TGTGCCAGCAGCCTAAAATCAAGTGGGTTAGCGAGGGACTACAATGAGCAGTTCTTC. Its protein product is CASSLKSSGLARDYNEQFF.

CDR3 amino acids: CASSEGAGQGLNTEAFF. For the CDR3, the DNA is TGTGCCAGCAGTGAAGGGGCCGGACAGGGGTTGAACACTGAAGCTTTCTTT. The V gene is TRBV2, the J gene TRBJ1-1, with 9 bases matching TRBD1. V was pared by 1 base and J by 0 bases, with 6 bases of the junction left unmatched. The CDR3 runs to 17 residues. Per germline, CDR1 SNHLY and CDR2 FYNNEI.

This chain links TRBV19 with TRBJ1-1, with TRBD1 matching over 8 bases. This CDR3 is 12 amino acids long. The ends lost 8 bases at V and 7 bases at J; junction bases unmatched: 6. CDR1 and CDR2 (germline): LNHDA, SQIVND (reference sequence). The CDR3 reads CASGTGNIEAFF. CDR3 coding DNA: TGTGCCAGTGGGACAGGCAATATTGAAGCTTTCTTT. Full variable domain (rest looked up from reference TRBV19 and TRBJ1-1): DGGITQSPKYLFRKEGQNVTLSCEQNLNHDAMYWYRQDPGQGLRLIYYSQIVNDFQKGDIAEGYSVSREKKESFPLTVTSAQKNPTAFYLCASGTGNIEAFFGQGTRLTVV.

The rearrangement links TRBV6-6 to TRBJ2-2; D is possibly TRBD1 or TRBD2 (5 bases each). The ends were cut back, 0 bases at V and 3 bases at J, with 11 bases in the middle. This CDR3 has 16 residues. Germline values: CDR1 MNHNY, CDR2 SVGAGI (reference sequence). CDR3 in amino acids: CASSYSWDGDTGELFF. The CDR3 DNA is TGTGCCAGCAGTTACTCCTGGGACGGAGACACCGGGGAGCTGTTTTTT.

This clone was detected only once. V and J are TRBV29-1 and TRBJ2-1, with 14 bases fitting TRBD2. CDR1 is SQVTM and CDR2 is ANQGSEA in the germline V gene. The CDR3 is 15 amino acids. The V segment lost 4 bases and the J segment 6 bases; nucleotides outside the gene matches: 5. The CDR3 nucleotides are TGCAGCGTTGCGGGACTAGCGGGAGTTGGCAATGAGCAGTTCTTC. This gives the protein CSVAGLAGVGNEQFF.

In this sample, this clone turned up a few times. The CDR3, as DNA: TGTGCCAGCAGCTTAGGCTACGCGGCCTACGAGCAGTACTTC. The encoded protein is CASSLGYAAYEQYF. The rearrangement uses TRBV11-2 and TRBJ2-7; D gene unclear. V dropped 1 base and J dropped 2 bases, with 9 bases sitting between them. Per germline, CDR1 SGHAT and CDR2 FQNNGV. The CDR3 covers 14 residues.